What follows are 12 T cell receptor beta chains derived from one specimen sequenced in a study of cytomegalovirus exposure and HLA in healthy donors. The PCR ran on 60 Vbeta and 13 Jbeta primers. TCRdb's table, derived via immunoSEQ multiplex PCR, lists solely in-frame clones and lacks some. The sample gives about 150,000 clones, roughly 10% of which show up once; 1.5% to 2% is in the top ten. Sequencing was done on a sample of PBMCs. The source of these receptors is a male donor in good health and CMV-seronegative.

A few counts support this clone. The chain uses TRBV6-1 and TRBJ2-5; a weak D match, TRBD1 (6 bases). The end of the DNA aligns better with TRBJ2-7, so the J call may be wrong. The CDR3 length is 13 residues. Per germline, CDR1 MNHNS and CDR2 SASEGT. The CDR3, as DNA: TGTGCCAGCAGTGAAACAGGGTCCTACGAGCAGTACTTC. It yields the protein CASSETGSYEQYF.

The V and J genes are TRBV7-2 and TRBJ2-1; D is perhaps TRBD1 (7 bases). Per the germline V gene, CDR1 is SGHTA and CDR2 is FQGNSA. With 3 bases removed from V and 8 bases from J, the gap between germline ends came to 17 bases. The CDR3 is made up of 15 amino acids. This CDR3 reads CASSLASTRGDEQFF. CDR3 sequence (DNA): TGTGCCAGCAGCTTGGCTAGCACCAGGGGGGATGAGCAGTTCTTC.

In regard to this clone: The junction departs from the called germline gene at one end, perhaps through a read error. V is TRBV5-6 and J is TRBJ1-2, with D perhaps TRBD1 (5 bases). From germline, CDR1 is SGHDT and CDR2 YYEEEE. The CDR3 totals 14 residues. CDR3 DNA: TGTGCCAGCAGCTTGACAGGAACTAACTATGGCTACCCCTTC. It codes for CASSLTGTNYGYPF.

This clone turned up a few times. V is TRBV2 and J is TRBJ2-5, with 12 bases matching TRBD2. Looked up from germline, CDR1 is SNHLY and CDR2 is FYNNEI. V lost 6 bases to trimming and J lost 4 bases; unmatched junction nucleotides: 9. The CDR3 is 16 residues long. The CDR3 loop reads CASRRLAGERRETQYF. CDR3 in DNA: TGTGCCAGCAGAAGACTAGCGGGGGAGCGGAGAGAGACCCAGTACTTC.

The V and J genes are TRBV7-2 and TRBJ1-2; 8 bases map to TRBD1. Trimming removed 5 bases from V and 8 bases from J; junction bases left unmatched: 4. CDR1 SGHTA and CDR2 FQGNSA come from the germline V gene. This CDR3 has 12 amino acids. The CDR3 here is CASSRTGRGYTF. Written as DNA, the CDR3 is TGTGCCAGCAGCCGGACAGGGCGAGGCTACACCTTC.

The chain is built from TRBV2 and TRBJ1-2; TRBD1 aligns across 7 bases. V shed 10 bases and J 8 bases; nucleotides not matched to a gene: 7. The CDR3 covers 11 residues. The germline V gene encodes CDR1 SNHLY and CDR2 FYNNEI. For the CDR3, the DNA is TGTGCCACGAGGGAAGGGGGCGGCTACACCTTC. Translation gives CATREGGGYTF.

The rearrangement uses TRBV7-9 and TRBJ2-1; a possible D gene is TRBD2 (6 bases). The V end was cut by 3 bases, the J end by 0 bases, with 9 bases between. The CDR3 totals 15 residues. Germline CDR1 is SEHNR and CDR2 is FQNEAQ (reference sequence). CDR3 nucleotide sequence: TGTGCCAGCAGCTTGGAGGGGAGCTCCTACAATGAGCAGTTCTTC. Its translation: CASSLEGSSYNEQFF.

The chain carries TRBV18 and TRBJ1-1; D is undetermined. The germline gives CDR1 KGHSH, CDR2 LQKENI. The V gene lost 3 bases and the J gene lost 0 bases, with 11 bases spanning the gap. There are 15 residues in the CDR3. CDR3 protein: CASSPDRGVNTEAFF. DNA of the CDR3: TGTGCCAGCTCACCCGACCGGGGTGTGAACACTGAAGCTTTCTTT.

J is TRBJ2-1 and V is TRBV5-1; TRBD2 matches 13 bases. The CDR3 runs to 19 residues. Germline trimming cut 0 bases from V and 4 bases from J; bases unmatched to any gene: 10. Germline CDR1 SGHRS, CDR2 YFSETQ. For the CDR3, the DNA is TGCGCCAGCAGCTTGGCCCCTTTCGAGACTAGCGGGGGGTACAATGAGCAGTTCTTC. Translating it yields CASSLAPFETSGGYNEQFF.

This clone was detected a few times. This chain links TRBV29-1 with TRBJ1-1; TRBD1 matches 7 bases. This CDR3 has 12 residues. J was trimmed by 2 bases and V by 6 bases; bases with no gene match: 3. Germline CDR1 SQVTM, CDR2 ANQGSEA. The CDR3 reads CSVRQGNTEAFF. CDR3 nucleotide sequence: TGCAGCGTCCGACAGGGTAACACTGAAGCTTTCTTT.

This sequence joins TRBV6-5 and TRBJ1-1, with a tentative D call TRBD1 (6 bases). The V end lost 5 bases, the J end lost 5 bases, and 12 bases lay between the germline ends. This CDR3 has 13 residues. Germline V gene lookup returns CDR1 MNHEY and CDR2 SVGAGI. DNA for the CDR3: TGTGCCAGCAGTCACAGGGAGGGGACTGAAGCTTTCTTT. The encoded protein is CASSHREGTEAFF.

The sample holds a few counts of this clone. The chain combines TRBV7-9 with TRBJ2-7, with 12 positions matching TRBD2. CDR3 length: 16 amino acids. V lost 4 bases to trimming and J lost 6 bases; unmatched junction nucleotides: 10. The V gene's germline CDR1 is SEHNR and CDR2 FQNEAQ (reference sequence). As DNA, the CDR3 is TGTGCCAGCAGCTCTAGCGGGGGGGCCGTAGTAGGCGAGCAGTACTTC. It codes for CASSSSGGAVVGEQYF.